This T cell receptor beta chain was captured by sequencing in a study of cytomegalovirus exposure and HLA in healthy donors (dated by TCRdb to 2016 to 2017). For context, the study as a whole: An earlier analysis of several hundred of the donors reported 276 Gb of sequence data and around 120 million unique TCR beta sequences obtained from about 200 million T cells. Approximately 310 gigabases of sequencing data and 75 million to 85 million unique TCR sequences made up an early release that covered under 750 HLA-typed donors. Of the roughly 410 genotyped donors, 75% to 85% were placed in the genetic ancestry cluster associated with self-reported Caucasian donors. The study aimed to test whether cataloging public T cell receptors could reveal signatures of past pathogen exposure. The T cell repertoires of 666 subjects were profiled by immunosequencing and related to cytomegalovirus serostatus. In addition to the first cohort of several hundred subjects, a separate validation cohort of approximately 130 different subjects was used. High-throughput TCR immunosequencing, statistical association of individual TCRs with disease status, and machine learning were combined to predict cytomegalovirus infection status. To study patterns of TCR occurrence, a later analysis re-analyzed previously published TCR beta repertoires from 500 to 850 donors and added high-resolution HLA genotyping. In the later analysis, no new phenotypic data were used to find candidate immune exposures; instead, reliance was placed on TCR beta sequences and their occurrence across donors. An earlier analysis of 587 of the donors used high-throughput TCR beta sequencing to judge whether each TCR beta V gene segment behaved as functional or pseudogenic. Donor age, sex, ethnicity and CMV serostatus were compiled together with the repertoire data. In a later genetic analysis, genome-wide SNP genotypes for about 60% of the 666 donors were used, and that subset was treated as a discovery cohort. All discovery cohort repertoires had been generated on a single sequencing platform. HLA typing included class I and class II loci at four-digit resolution. The number of typed donors differed by locus: about 620-640 for A, B, C, DRB1 and DQB1; 500 to 550 for DQA1; 606 for DPA1; and some 450 for DPB1. Several DR-DQ haplotypes were handled as single units for association and clustering, since linkage in the cohort was strong. Across 398 genotyped donors of the cohort, an average of about 200,000 unique TCR beta nucleotide sequences per donor were sequenced, and 15% to 20% of those sequences were non-productive.

In total, roughly 710 healthy bone marrow donors made up the cohort. All cohort members were sampled while nominally healthy, although unrecorded immune exposures were likely present. The donor tested CMV seropositive, placing the donor among the 250 to 300 seropositive members of the cohort. Each donor provided a peripheral blood sample, and peripheral blood mononuclear cells were used for TCR beta sequencing. Genomic DNA was extracted from the blood cell samples with the Qiagen DNeasy Blood Extraction Kit. Libraries were made using the immunoSEQ multiplex PCR assay. The multiplex PCR relied on a mix of 60 forward primers for TCR Vbeta segments and 13 reverse primers for TCR Jbeta segments. A multiplex PCR assay on genomic DNA amplified the CDR3 region of rearranged TCR beta genes. Amplified TCR beta libraries were sequenced as 87-base-pair reads on the Illumina HiSeq System. The authors' pipeline ran thus. Across the 700 or so repertoires, a later analysis counted some 80 million unique TCR beta chains, 9 million to 14 million of which were shared by at least two donors. To remove PCR and sequencing errors, raw reads were error-corrected and collapsed into unique sequences using a nearest-neighbor algorithm that merged closely related sequences. CDR3 sequences were aligned to IMGT reference sequences to assign V, D and J gene segments. Each retained sequence needed at least a six-nucleotide match to both a V gene segment and a J gene segment. A rearrangement was called productive if the CDR3 had no stop codons and remained in frame with V and J, and every other rearrangement was called non-productive. CDR3 was defined according to IMGT convention as the region running from the second conserved V-encoded cysteine to the conserved J-encoded phenylalanine. In an earlier analysis of more than 550 of the donors, sequences lacking an unambiguous match to a single V gene segment were excluded. In an earlier analysis of approximately 610 of the donors, V segments were called functional above 56.7% productive rearrangements and were called segregating when the between-donor standard deviation exceeded 5%. A statistical classification framework was developed to diagnose cytomegalovirus status using the catalog of TCR beta chain sequences. In a later analysis, V and J genes were assigned by comparing TCR nucleotide sequences against IMGT/GENE-DB human TR gene sequences. A later analysis assigned CDR3 sequences and most-parsimonious VDJ recombination scenarios with the TCRdist pipeline. In a later analysis, each TCR beta chain was defined by its CDR3 amino acid sequence together with its V-gene family, and reads without a unique V-gene family were excluded. As a way to deal with suspected cross-contamination and a sequencing artifact, a later analysis dropped roughly 600 nucleotide sequences that were highly shared and had low generation probability. For each public chain, a later analysis derived a clonal expansion index from normalized ranks of inferred template counts within each repertoire. In a later analysis, generation probabilities were computed with a VDJ recombination model fitted to out-of-frame rearrangements, and the resulting probabilities were checked against IGoR. In a later analysis, TCR-TCR, TCR-HLA and TCR-CMV co-occurrence was scored with hypergeometric tests, and a repertoire-size bias correction was applied to TCR pairs. In a later analysis, false discovery rates were estimated by permuting HLA or CMV assignments 20 times. In a later analysis, co-occurring TCRs were grouped with DBSCAN, and TCRdist sequence similarity was added when clustering was performed within HLA-allele-positive subsets. Co-occurrence clustering excluded repertoires with fewer than 30,000 or more than 120,000 public chains, plus five with anomalous nucleotide sharing. TCRdb obtained this table from immuneACCESS and retained in-frame rearrangements with V and J assigned. These tables miss some clones; where compared with another copy, unresolved V genes account for less than half of the shortfall, and the remainder is unexplained. Clonal size and the V and J genes are those of that table, whereas D and trimming came from the DNA. The sample table records 95,000 to 120,000 clones; over 70% of these occur just once. Of the sample, around 4.2% is held by the ten largest clones.

This clone appeared a single time. What this receptor recognizes is not known. No quality values exist for individual bases; no much larger clone is one base distant. Here V drops 6 bases and J drops 4 bases, and the junction holds 12 bases not matched to any gene. The CDR3 has 16 amino acids, counting the end cysteine and phenylalanine. Of all the DNA, just the CDR3 is kept, 48 bases in frame from base 1. CDR1 and CDR2 were assigned from the germline V gene as MNHNS and SASEGT. Points the paper makes about the study in general: Most TCR sequences were seen in very few donors, while some public TCRs were found in many individuals. In a later analysis, most CMV-associated TCR beta chains were found to appear HLA-restricted, with HLA associations seemingly driven largely by CMV exposure. The study gave a list of more than 150 TCR beta chains associated with cytomegalovirus. When HLA alleles, especially DR and DQ, strongly co-occurred, attributing TCR associations to individual alleles was difficult. Linkage disequilibrium might explain the correlated functional status among segregating V segments, but an unknown experimental factor could not be ruled out. Because HLA typing was missing for some donors at each locus, association tests included only the typed subset. The authors suggested that the approach could potentially be extended to other disease states and immunological phenotypes. Several of the top co-occurrence clusters appeared to be linked to parvovirus B19, influenza, CMV and Epstein-Barr virus, according to a later analysis. In this cohort, only TCR beta chains were sequenced, and detectable features were limited by the absence of alpha or paired-chain data. Specific HLA alleles were associated with 15,000 to 20,000 TCR beta sequences at a false discovery rate of 0.05 in a later analysis. A group of highly shared sequence variants was considered likely to be a technical artifact of the sequencing pipeline. An association between a missense DCLRE1C variant and V-gene and J-gene trimming of TCR beta chains was found in a later genetic analysis and replicated in an independent cohort. An earlier analysis of around 540 of the donors showed that most TCR beta V segments appeared in productive rearrangements either about 87% or about 30% of the time, which broadly matched IMGT annotations. The classifier was reported to diagnose cytomegalovirus status with high specificity and sensitivity in both the original and validation cohorts. In a later analysis, HLA-associated TCR beta chains showed more clonal expansion and lower generation probabilities than non-associated chains that were equally common. The only immune exposure information available for the cohort was CMV serostatus. Roughly uniform sequencing depth across donors was assumed in presence/absence analyses, although this assumption may not hold. A further reported finding was that TCR beta sequences accurately predicted the HLA-A and HLA-B alleles for most subjects in the first cohort. In a later genetic analysis, fewer N-insertions in productive TCRs were reported among donors in an Asian-associated ancestry cluster than the roughly 700-donor mean. The earlier analysis of approximately 560 of the donors excluded about 16 rarely observed V segments, including chromosome 9 orphons, because counts were too low. A later analysis found that TCR association rates varied across HLA loci, with DRB1 alleles showing the most associated TCRs and HLA-C alleles the fewest. Some IMGT-functional V segments, including TRBV6-2 and TRBV6-3, could not be told apart with the 87-base-pair reads, so those segments were excluded. In vitro tests confirmed that a few of the cytomegalovirus-associated TCR beta chains recognize cytomegalovirus antigens.

Recombination linked TRBV6-1 to TRBJ1-2; 9 central nucleotides agree with TRBD1. This sequence was found in a woman between 35 and 50 years old in good health and CMV-seropositive. Sequenced: PBMCs. CDR3 sequence: CASSERTGTGRYGYTF. The DNA sequence is as follows: TGTGCCAGCAGCGAAAGAACCGGGACAGGGCGCTATGGCTACACCTTC.